Many counts were recorded for the clone carrying this T cell receptor beta chain. What it binds is not known. Patients were left out if they had other autoimmune diseases, uncontrolled infections, pregnancy or lactation. The sample is drawn from a study of Graves' ophthalmopathy and Graves' hyperthyroidism. Overall study findings and caveats: Among expanded thyroid clonotypes above 0.001 frequency, most also occurred in blood. Discrimination between ophthalmopathy and stable hyperthyroidism by a 13-signature model showed roughly 85% sensitivity and 70% to 84% specificity.

Amplified material comprised TCR beta CDR3 regions derived from RNA transcripts. Amplification began with first-round RT-PCR using HTBI primers, then second-round multiplex PCR was performed. MiXCR, run by TCRdb on the multiplex PCR reads, gives a single entry per CDR3 protein. The sample contains approximately 1.2 million distinct CDR3 sequences, about 36% of which appear only once. The germline V gene has CDR1 MGHDK and CDR2 SYGVNS. Trimming removed 4 bases at V and 5 bases at J, with 11 bases between. The length of the CDR3 is 14 residues. The chain is built from TRBV25-1 and TRBJ2-2; perhaps TRBD1 as D (6 bases). The sequence came from an adult man with Graves' hyperthyroidism. Material: peripheral blood or thyroid tissue (not recorded which). The CDR3 nucleotides are TGTGCCAGCAGTGGGACAGCCTTTACCGGGGAGCTGTTTTTT. Amino acids: CASSGTAFTGELFF.